This T cell receptor (beta chain) came from a study of T-cell memory formation after mild COVID-19. TCRdb re-derived calls from the 5' RACE reads in MiXCR, one entry per CDR3 protein. The sample carries around 450,000 distinct CDR3 sequences, 20% to 25% recorded once. This clonotype turned up a few times. The antigen is unknown. The CDR3 is 13 residues long. The V gene's germline CDR1 is SNHLY and CDR2 FYNNEI. Trimming stripped 9 bases from V and 1 base from J, with 13 bases between. General study findings and limits: Pre-infection memory showed some responding clones, and this suggested that cross-reactive memory joined.

Sequencing was done on a sample of PBMCs or a T cell subset sorted from them (not recorded which). The clonotype originates from an adult woman who had mild COVID-19 (a few samples of this study predate the infection). Cell type and time point are not known. The rearrangement uses TRBV2 and TRBJ2-7, with a tentative D call TRBD1 (7 bases). The CDR3 sequence: CASKPGGSYEQYF. Written as DNA, the CDR3 is TGTGCCAGTAAACCAGGGGGGTCCTACGAGCAGTACTTC.